A selection of T cell receptor beta chains follows, all from one sample in a study of cytomegalovirus exposure and HLA in healthy donors. Data came from immunoSEQ multiplex PCR; TCRdb stores just in-frame clones and leaves some out. The repertoire holds 65,000 to 70,000 clones, with around 68% as singletons. Sequences were obtained from PBMCs. The receptors derive from a young woman in good health and CMV-seronegative. Both conserved end residues are trimmed from each CDR3. D genes are given only for firm matches.

V gene: TRBV19
D gene: TRBD1
J gene: TRBJ1-1
CDR3 protein: ASSAQGTGNTEAF

V gene: TRBV27
D gene: TRBD1
J gene: TRBJ1-4
CDR3 protein: ASSSGQGRVATNEKLF

V gene: TRBV4-2
D gene: TRBD1
J gene: TRBJ2-6
CDR3 protein: ASSQEPTGGAGGANVLT

V gene: TRBV18
D gene: TRBD1
J gene: TRBJ2-1
CDR3 protein: ASSPGTDYNEQF

V gene: TRBV7-9
D gene: TRBD1
J gene: TRBJ2-7
CDR3 protein: ASRPDRELEQY

V gene: TRBV6-5
D gene: TRBD1
J gene: TRBJ2-2
CDR3 protein: ASSRDRDSGELF

V gene: TRBV19
D gene: TRBD1
J gene: TRBJ1-5
CDR3 protein: ASSWRQGPYSNQPQH

V gene: TRBV28
D gene: -
J gene: TRBJ2-7
CDR3 protein: ASSSRGTAAYEQY

V gene: TRBV5-1
D gene: TRBD2
J gene: TRBJ2-5
CDR3 protein: ASSISGGGETQY

V gene: TRBV2
D gene: -
J gene: TRBJ1-4
CDR3 protein: ASSEGRVSNEKLF

V gene: TRBV2
D gene: TRBD1
J gene: TRBJ1-2
CDR3 protein: ASSGGQGANYGYT

V gene: TRBV14
D gene: -
J gene: TRBJ2-1
CDR3 protein: ASSQDLGRVYNEQF

V gene: TRBV2
D gene: TRBD2
J gene: TRBJ2-2
CDR3 protein: ASRVTSQNTGELF

V gene: TRBV6-1
D gene: -
J gene: TRBJ1-5
CDR3 protein: ASSAAGKFNQPQH

V gene: TRBV7-2
D gene: TRBD2
J gene: TRBJ2-5
CDR3 protein: ASSPGTGGETQY

V gene: TRBV10-2
D gene: -
J gene: TRBJ1-4
CDR3 protein: ASAEGVGEKLF

V gene: TRBV7-3
D gene: -
J gene: TRBJ1-2
CDR3 protein: ASSSAGAILET

V gene: TRBV29-1
D gene: TRBD1
J gene: TRBJ2-7
CDR3 protein: SVSTGQTYEQY

V gene: TRBV2
D gene: TRBD2
J gene: TRBJ2-3
CDR3 protein: ASSGRSGGAYNTDTQY

V gene: TRBV2
D gene: TRBD1
J gene: TRBJ1-1
CDR3 protein: ATLKDRRAEAF

V gene: TRBV29-1
D gene: TRBD1
J gene: TRBJ1-2
CDR3 protein: SVTGGSGYT

V gene: TRBV6-1
D gene: TRBD2
J gene: TRBJ2-1
CDR3 protein: ASIRGGTRQF